This T cell receptor beta chain was found in a study of T cells after yellow fever vaccination. MiXCR, applied by TCRdb to the 5' RACE reads, yields one record per CDR3 protein. The table shows 200,000 to 300,000 distinct CDR3 sequences, with roughly 6.8% occurring only once. In its sample, this clonotype was seen many times. The sequence was collected from a man under 40 who received the YFV17D yellow fever vaccine. This specimen was CD4+ T cells sorted from PBMCs, taken on the day of the yellow fever booster vaccination.

The CDR3, as DNA: TGTGCCAGCAGCTTCCCAGGGCTAGCGGGAGGACAATTCTCCTACAATGAGCAGTTCTTC. It codes for CASSFPGLAGGQFSYNEQFF. This chain connects TRBV11-1 to TRBJ2-1; 11 bases map to TRBD2. From germline, CDR1 is SGHAT and CDR2 FQDESV (reference sequence). V lost 3 bases, J lost 0 bases, and 13 bases stayed unmatched. The CDR3 consists of 20 residues.